A single sample gave rise to the 25 T cell receptor beta chains below, sequenced in a study of regulatory T cells in long-lasting Graves disease. CDR3 regions were amplified by Arm-PCR using iRepertoire HTBI primers to build TCR beta libraries. TCRdb reprocessed the multiplex PCR reads via MiXCR and lists one record per CDR3 protein. Of about 380,000 distinct CDR3 sequences listed, around a sixth were seen once; the top ten hold 20% to 25%. The time point is: newly diagnosed GD, antithyroid drugs for less than 3 months. The authors made the TCR library using RNA they extracted from PBMCs. Sequencing used peripheral blood mononuclear cells (PBMCs), obtained at new diagnosis, from a patient treated with antithyroid drugs. The receptors shown here come from a female donor with Graves disease.

Ten or more counts support this clonotype. The rearrangement uses TRBV9 and TRBJ2-3; 10 bases map to TRBD2. The CDR3 has 17 residues. The junction had 9 bases not matched to a gene; V was cut back by 3 bases and J by 2 bases. Germline CDR1 SGDLS, CDR2 YYNGEE. CDR3 nucleotides: TGTGCCAGCAGCGACCCTAGCGGGAGTGGCGACACAGATACGCAGTATTTT. Its translation: CASSDPSGSGDTDTQYF. The full variable domain, rest sourced from reference TRBV9 and TRBJ2-3, is DSGVTQTPKHLITATGQRVTLRCSPRSGDLSVYWYQQSLDQGLQFLIQYYNGEERAKGNILERFSAQQFPDLHSELNLSSLELGDSALYFCASSDPSGSGDTDTQYFGPGTRLTVL.

This sequence joins TRBV5-8 and TRBJ2-1; perhaps D is TRBD1 or TRBD2 (6 bases each). The CDR3 consists of 15 residues. Trimming stripped 2 bases from V and 7 bases from J, with 16 bases between. Germline assignment: CDR1 SGHTS and CDR2 YDEGEE. The CDR3 reads CASSLVGGGGNEQFF. The DNA of the CDR3 is TGTGCCAGCAGCTTAGTCGGCGGAGGGGGGAATGAGCAGTTCTTC.

This clonotype has only a few counts. The chain employs TRBV7-6 and TRBJ2-2, with D unclear. Germline V gene sequence: CDR1 SGHVS, CDR2 FNYEAQ. The V and J ends lost 1 base and 8 bases respectively, with 8 bases between them. This CDR3 comprises 13 residues. CDR3 in amino acids: CASSLGPRGELFF. The DNA of the CDR3 is TGTGCCAGCAGCTTAGGGCCGCGGGGGGAGCTGTTTTTT.

This sequence joins TRBV5-8 and TRBJ2-7, with D perhaps being TRBD1 or TRBD2 (5 bases each). Germline V lookup: CDR1 SGHTS, CDR2 YDEGEE. This CDR3 region has 16 residues. Trimming stripped 4 bases from V and 0 bases from J, with 17 bases between. This chain's CDR3 is CASSPWDGRISYEQYF. The DNA of the CDR3 is TGTGCCAGCAGCCCATGGGACGGACGCATCTCCTACGAGCAGTACTTC.

This clonotype was counted a single time. A much larger clone lies one base from this, so it may be a read error. J is TRBJ1-5 and V is TRBV5-1, with TRBD1 as a possible D gene (5 bases). The CDR3 is 15 residues long. Germline values: CDR1 SGHRS, CDR2 YFSETQ. Trimming removed 1 base at V and 3 bases at J, with 11 bases between. DNA for the CDR3: TGCGCCAGCAGCTTGACAGGTCAGCTCAATCAGCCCCAGCATTTT. Translated, it gives CASSLTGQLNQPQHF.

This clonotype appeared many times. The V and J genes are TRBV5-4 and TRBJ1-3, with D unclear. Trimming shortened V by 0 bases and J by 0 bases, and 7 bases separated the two germline ends. CDR3 length equals 15 residues. Looked up from germline, CDR1 is SGHNT and CDR2 is YYREEE (reference sequence). The CDR3 spells CASSLGTNSGNTIYF. In nucleotides, the CDR3 is TGTGCCAGCAGCTTGGGAACAAACTCTGGAAACACCATATATTTT.

Comments on this clonotype: This may be a read error, as it is one base from a much larger clone. V gene TRBV30 combines with J gene TRBJ2-2, with D possibly being TRBD1 or TRBD2 (5 bases each). The CDR3 is 12 amino acids. The germline V gene encodes CDR1 GTSNPN and CDR2 SVGIG (reference sequence). This chain's CDR3 is CAWSKGTGEPFF. Written as DNA, the CDR3 is TGTGCCTGGAGTAAAGGGACCGGGGAGCCGTTTTTT.

This clonotype came up many times. V usage is TRBV28 and J usage is TRBJ2-1, with unresolved D. Germline V gene data show CDR1 as MDHEN and CDR2 as SYDVKM. CDR3 length: 11 residues. Deletions cut 7 bases from V and 7 bases from J, with 8 bases between. The CDR3 DNA reads TGTGCCAGCACGCTATATAATGAGCAGTTCTTC. Translating gives CASTLYNEQFF.

Ten or more counts support this clonotype. The chain recombines TRBV2 with TRBJ2-5, with D tentatively TRBD1 (5 bases). The CDR3 spans 13 residues. V was clipped by 6 bases and J by 2 bases, with 10 bases between them. Germline CDR1 and CDR2: SNHLY and FYNNEI. CDR3 sequence: CASSGDRQETQYF. CDR3 bases: TGTGCCAGCAGCGGCGACAGACAAGAGACCCAGTACTTC.

The table lists this clonotype with a few counts. This chain joins TRBV7-3 and TRBJ2-6; D is ambiguous. V was trimmed by 5 bases and J by 3 bases, leaving 11 bases between them. The CDR3 has 15 amino acids. From germline, CDR1 is SGHTA and CDR2 FQGTGA. The CDR3 protein is CASSLMSGGANVLTF. CDR3 DNA: TGTGCCAGCAGCCTCATGTCGGGTGGGGCCAACGTCCTGACTTTC.

This clonotype was observed a few times. V gene TRBV5-1 combines with J gene TRBJ2-2; D is unclear. The CDR3 extends over 15 amino acids. Trimming removed 1 base at V and 0 bases at J, with 7 bases between. Germline V gives CDR1 SGHRS, CDR2 YFSETQ. The CDR3 spells CASSLSQANTGELFF. Written as DNA, the CDR3 is TGCGCCAGCAGCTTGTCACAAGCGAACACCGGGGAGCTGTTTTTT. Full variable domain (remainder filled in from reference TRBV5-1 and TRBJ2-2): KAGVTQTPRYLIKTRGQQVTLSCSPISGHRSVSWYQQTPGQGLQFLFEYFSETQRNKGNFPGRFSGRQFSNSRSEMNVSTLELGDSALYLCASSLSQANTGELFFGEGSRLTVL.

The chain links TRBV29-1 to TRBJ1-4, with 10 positions matching TRBD1. Per germline, CDR1 SQVTM and CDR2 ANQGSEA. CDR3 length: 16 residues. The V and J ends lost 3 bases and 4 bases, in that order; junction bases with no gene match: 8. The CDR3 DNA is TGCAGCGTTGATGGGACAGGGGCGCGGGGTAATGAAAAACTGTTTTTT. This sequence encodes CSVDGTGARGNEKLFF.

This clonotype was observed many times. The chain combines TRBV20-1 with TRBJ2-1; 12 positions agree with TRBD2. CDR1 and CDR2 (germline): DFQATT, SNEGSKA (reference sequence). The CDR3 covers 16 residues. The V gene end was trimmed by 0 bases and the J gene end by 7 bases; junction bases not matched to a gene: 7. The CDR3 DNA reads as TGCAGTGCTAGAGATCTGACTAGCGGGGGCCTTAATGAGCAGTTCTTC. This sequence encodes CSARDLTSGGLNEQFF.

Many counts were recorded for this clonotype. This chain connects TRBV19 to TRBJ1-1; weak D call: TRBD1 (5 bases). There are 14 residues in the CDR3. Germline CDR1 LNHDA, CDR2 SQIVND (reference sequence). V shed 7 bases and J shed 6 bases, with 18 bases lying between them. The chain's CDR3 is CASTIVRESSEAFF. CDR3 in DNA: TGTGCCAGTACCATTGTCAGGGAGTCGTCTGAAGCTTTCTTT.

This clonotype was observed many times. The chain couples TRBV20-1 to TRBJ2-5; D unclear. This CDR3 is 10 amino acids long. Germline V gene lookup returns CDR1 DFQATT and CDR2 SNEGSKA (reference sequence). V lost 8 bases and J 7 bases, leaving 11 bases between the germline ends. Here the CDR3 reads CSIPTPTQYF. The CDR3 DNA sequence: TGCAGTATCCCTACCCCGACCCAGTACTTC.

At least ten counts were recorded for this clonotype. The chain uses TRBV6-2 or TRBV6-3 and TRBJ1-3, with D maybe TRBD1 (5 bases). Per the germline V gene, CDR1 is MNHEY and CDR2 is SVGEGT. With 4 bases removed from V and 0 bases from J, the gap between germline ends came to 13 bases. CDR3 length equals 16 residues. CDR3: CASSSGTAHSGNTIYF. The CDR3 DNA sequence: TGTGCCAGCAGTTCCGGGACGGCTCACTCTGGAAACACCATATATTTT.

This clonotype was observed at least ten times. The rearrangement uses TRBV11-2 and TRBJ2-7; D gene ambiguous. Trimming removed 2 bases at V and 2 bases at J, with 10 bases between. From germline, CDR1 is SGHAT and CDR2 FQNNGV. CDR3 length: 14 amino acids. The chain's CDR3 is CASSLWRSTYEQYF. Written as DNA, the CDR3 is TGTGCCAGCAGCTTATGGCGGTCCACCTACGAGCAGTACTTC.

This chain joins TRBV4-1 and TRBJ1-2; TRBD1 matches 7 bases. Unmatched junction bases numbered 7, after V lost 4 bases and J lost 5 bases. The CDR3 length is 14 residues. CDR1 and CDR2 (germline): MGHRA, YSYEKL. CDR3 in DNA: TGCGCCAGCAGCCGTACAGGGGCTCAGTATGGCTACACCTTC. It codes for CASSRTGAQYGYTF.

In its sample, this clonotype was seen many times. This chain uses TRBV6-1 with TRBJ1-5; D is uncertain. Germline V gene lookup returns CDR1 MNHNS and CDR2 SASEGT. The V end was cut by 8 bases, the J end by 0 bases, with 20 bases between. The CDR3 runs to 17 residues. The CDR3 is CASAPSFSGNSNQPQHF. CDR3 sequence (DNA): TGTGCCAGCGCCCCCTCCTTTTCGGGTAATAGCAATCAGCCCCAGCATTTT.

Ten or more counts support this clonotype. The chain is built from TRBV27 and TRBJ1-2; D gene uncertain. CDR3 size: 15 residues. Per germline, CDR1 MNHEY and CDR2 SMNVEV (reference sequence). V was pared by 5 bases and J by 6 bases, with 19 bases between. CDR3 amino acids: CASSAPDQTRDGYTF. The CDR3 DNA is TGTGCCAGCAGTGCCCCAGACCAAACACGAGATGGCTACACCTTC.

In its sample, this clonotype was seen many times. The J gene is TRBJ2-7, the V gene TRBV2, with D possibly matching TRBD2 (6 bases). Trimming took 6 bases from V and 2 from J, leaving 14 bases between them. Per germline, CDR1 SNHLY and CDR2 FYNNEI. CDR3 length equals 14 residues. CDR3 in DNA: TGTGCCAGCAGATGGGGACTTGACGCCTACGAGCAGTACTTC. Its protein product is CASRWGLDAYEQYF.

This clonotype has just one count. One base away lies a much larger clone, so this may be a sequencing read error. This chain connects TRBV2 to TRBJ1-1; TRBD1 matches 9 bases. Per the germline V gene, CDR1 is SNHLY and CDR2 is FYNNEI. The CDR3 length is 13 residues. In DNA, the CDR3 is TGTGCCAGCAGAAGGACAGGGGTCACTGAAGCTTCCTTT. Protein sequence: CASRRTGVTEASF.

This sequence joins TRBV6-4 and TRBJ1-4; TRBD1 is a possible D gene (5 bases). CDR1 is MRHNA and CDR2 is SNTAGT in the germline V gene. Trimming shortened V by 5 bases and J by 0 bases, and 10 bases separated the two germline ends. This CDR3 contains 15 residues. DNA for the CDR3: TGTGCCAGCAGTTACCAGGGCGCAACTAATGAAAAACTGTTTTTT. Translating it yields CASSYQGATNEKLFF.

This clonotype was detected ten times or more. The chain is built from TRBV5-1 and TRBJ2-3; D not resolved. This CDR3 contains 14 residues. In germline, CDR1 is SGHRS, CDR2 YFSETQ. Deletions cut 0 bases from V and 0 bases from J, with 5 bases between. CDR3 protein: CASSLVGSTDTQYF. CDR3 sequence (DNA): TGCGCCAGCAGCTTGGTTGGGAGCACAGATACGCAGTATTTT.

The rearrangement uses TRBV30 and TRBJ1-5, with a possible D match to TRBD1 (6 bases). The V end was cut by 5 bases, the J end by 0 bases, with 11 bases between. CDR1 and CDR2 (germline): GTSNPN, SVGIG (reference sequence). The CDR3 contains 14 residues. CDR3 region: CAWSRDTSNQPQHF. DNA for the CDR3: TGTGCCTGGTCCCGGGACACTAGCAATCAGCCCCAGCATTTT.